This TCR beta chain stems from a study of regulatory T cells in long-lasting Graves disease. Time point meaning: newly diagnosed GD, antithyroid drugs for less than 3 months. The authors made the TCR library using RNA they extracted from PBMCs. This clonotype was seen at least ten times. V shed 7 bases and J shed 7 bases, with 17 bases lying between them. Germline V gene sequence: CDR1 MDHEN, CDR2 SYDVKM. CDR3 length: 15 residues. iRepertoire HTBI primers and Arm-PCR of CDR3 regions built TCR beta libraries. TCRdb reanalysed the multiplex PCR reads using MiXCR and keeps one entry per CDR3 protein. The data hold more than 400,000 distinct CDR3 sequences, with roughly 15% observed a single time. The sample was also linked to a second study, of T cells in Graves' hyperthyroidism and ophthalmopathy.

The clonotype comes from a woman aged 25 to 39 with Graves disease. The rearrangement links TRBV28 to TRBJ1-6; D is uncertain. The material sequenced was peripheral blood mononuclear cells (PBMCs), taken at new diagnosis, from a patient treated with antithyroid drugs. The CDR3 nucleotides are TGTGCCAGCATACCGGCGGCCCTAAGCAATTCACCCCTCCACTTT. Encoded protein: CASIPAALSNSPLHF. The entire variable domain, with the rest obtained from reference TRBV28 and TRBJ1-6, is as follows: DVKVTQSSRYLVKRTGEKVFLECVQDMDHENMFWYRQDPGLGLRLIYFSYDVKMKEKGDIPEGYSVSREKKERFSLILESASTNQTSMYLCASIPAALSNSPLHFGNGTRLTVT.